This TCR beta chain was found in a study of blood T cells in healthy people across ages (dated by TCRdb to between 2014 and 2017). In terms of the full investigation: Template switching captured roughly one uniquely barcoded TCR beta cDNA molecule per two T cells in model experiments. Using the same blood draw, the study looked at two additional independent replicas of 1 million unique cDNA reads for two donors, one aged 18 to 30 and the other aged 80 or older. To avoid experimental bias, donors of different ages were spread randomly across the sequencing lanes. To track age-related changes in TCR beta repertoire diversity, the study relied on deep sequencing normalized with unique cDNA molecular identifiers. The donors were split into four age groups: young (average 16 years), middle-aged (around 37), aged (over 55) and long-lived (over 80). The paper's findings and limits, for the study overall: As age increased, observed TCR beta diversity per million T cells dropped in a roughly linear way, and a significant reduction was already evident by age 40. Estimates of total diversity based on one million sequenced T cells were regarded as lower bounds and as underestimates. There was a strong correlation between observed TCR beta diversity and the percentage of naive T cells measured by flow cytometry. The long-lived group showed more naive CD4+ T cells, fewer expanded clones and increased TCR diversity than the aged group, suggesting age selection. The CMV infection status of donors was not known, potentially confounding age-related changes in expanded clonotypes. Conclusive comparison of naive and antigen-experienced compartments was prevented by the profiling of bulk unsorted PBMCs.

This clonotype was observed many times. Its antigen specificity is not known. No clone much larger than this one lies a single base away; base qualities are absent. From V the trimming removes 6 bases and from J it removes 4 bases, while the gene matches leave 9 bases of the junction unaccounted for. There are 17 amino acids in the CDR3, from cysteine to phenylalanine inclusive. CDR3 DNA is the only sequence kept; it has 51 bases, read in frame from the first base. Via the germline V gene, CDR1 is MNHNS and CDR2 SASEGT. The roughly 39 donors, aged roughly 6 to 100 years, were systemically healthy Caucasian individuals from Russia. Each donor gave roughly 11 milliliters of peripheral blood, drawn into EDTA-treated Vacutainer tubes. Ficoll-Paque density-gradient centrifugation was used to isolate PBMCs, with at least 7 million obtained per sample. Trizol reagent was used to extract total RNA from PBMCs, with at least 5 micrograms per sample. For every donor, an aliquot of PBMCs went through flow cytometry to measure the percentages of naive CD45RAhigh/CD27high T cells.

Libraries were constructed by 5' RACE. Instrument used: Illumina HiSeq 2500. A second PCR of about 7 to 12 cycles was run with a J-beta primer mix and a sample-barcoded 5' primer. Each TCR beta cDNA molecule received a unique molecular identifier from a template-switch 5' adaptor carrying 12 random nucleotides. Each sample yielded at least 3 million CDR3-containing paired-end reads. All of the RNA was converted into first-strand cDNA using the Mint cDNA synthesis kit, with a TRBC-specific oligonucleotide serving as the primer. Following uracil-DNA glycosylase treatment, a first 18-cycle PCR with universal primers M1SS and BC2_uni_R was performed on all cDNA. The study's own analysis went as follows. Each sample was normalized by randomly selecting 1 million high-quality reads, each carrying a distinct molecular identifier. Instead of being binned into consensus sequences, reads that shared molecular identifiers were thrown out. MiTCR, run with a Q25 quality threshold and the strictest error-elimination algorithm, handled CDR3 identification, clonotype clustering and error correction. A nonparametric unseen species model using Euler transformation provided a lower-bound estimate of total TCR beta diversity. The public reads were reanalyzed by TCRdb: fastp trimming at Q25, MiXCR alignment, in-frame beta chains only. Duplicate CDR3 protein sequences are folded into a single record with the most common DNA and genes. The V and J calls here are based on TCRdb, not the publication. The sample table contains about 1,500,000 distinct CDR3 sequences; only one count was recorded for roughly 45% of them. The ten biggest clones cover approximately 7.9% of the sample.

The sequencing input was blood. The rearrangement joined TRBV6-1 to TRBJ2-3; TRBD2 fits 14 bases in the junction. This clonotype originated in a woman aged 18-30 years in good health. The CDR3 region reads CASSPGTSGGGSDTQYF. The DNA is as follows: TGTGCCAGCAGCCCGGGGACTAGCGGGGGAGGATCAGATACGCAGTATTTT.